These 9 T cell receptor beta chains were all obtained from the same sample, sequenced in a study of T cells after yellow fever vaccination. Using its own MiXCR run on the 5' RACE reads, TCRdb lists one record per CDR3 protein. The sample has roughly 500,000 distinct CDR3 sequences, 15% to 20% seen once; the top ten hold roughly an eighth. Sequenced here: PBMCs, sampled 15 days after the yellow fever booster vaccination. Receptor source: a man aged 25 to 40 who received the YFV17D yellow fever vaccine.

In its sample, this clonotype was seen a few times. The gene calls are TRBV9 and TRBJ2-1, with 7 bases lining up with TRBD2. After removal of 10 bases from V and 4 bases from J, the junction contained 8 bases not matched to a gene. Per germline, CDR1 SGDLS and CDR2 YYNGEE. The CDR3 sequence is 13 residues long. CDR3 amino acids: CASTGGGYNEQFF. In DNA, the CDR3 is TGTGCCTCCACGGGAGGCGGGTACAATGAGCAGTTCTTC.

This clonotype was picked up a small number of times. The chain links TRBV29-1 to TRBJ2-1; the match to TRBD2 covers 8 bases. CDR3 length: 15 residues. The trim removed 4 bases at V and 0 bases at J, leaving 5 bases unmatched. CDR1 SQVTM and CDR2 ANQGSEA come from the germline V gene. CDR3 bases: TGCAGCGTTGCTACTAGCGGTGGCTCCTACAATGAGCAGTTCTTC. This translates into CSVATSGGSYNEQFF.

A few counts support this clonotype. J is TRBJ1-1 and V is TRBV20-1; D not certain. Trimming shortened V by 5 bases and J by 1 base, and 11 bases separated the two germline ends. The CDR3 contains 13 residues. CDR1 is DFQATT and CDR2 is SNEGSKA in the germline V gene (reference sequence). The CDR3 coding sequence is TGCAGTGCTTTCCCGGGTCCGAACACTGAAGCTTTCTTT. Protein sequence: CSAFPGPNTEAFF.

V gene TRBV29-1 combines with J gene TRBJ2-7; 11 nucleotides agree with TRBD1. V shed 5 bases and J 3 bases; nucleotides not matched to a gene: 9. The CDR3 length is 15 residues. Looked up from germline, CDR1 is SQVTM and CDR2 is ANQGSEA. The CDR3 sequence is CSVTRTGGVFYEQYF. CDR3 DNA: TGCAGCGTTACCCGGACAGGGGGCGTTTTCTACGAGCAGTACTTC.

The chain joins TRBV7-2 to TRBJ1-2; 7 bases are shared with TRBD1. Germline V gene sequence: CDR1 SGHTA, CDR2 FQGNSA. The CDR3 sequence is 13 residues long. Unmatched junction bases numbered 4, after V lost 3 bases and J lost 6 bases. The CDR3 sequence is CASSFKGAHGYTF. Here the CDR3 DNA reads TGTGCCAGCAGCTTTAAGGGGGCGCATGGCTACACCTTC.

A few counts support this clonotype. V is TRBV7-9 and J is TRBJ2-3, with a weak D call TRBD2 (5 bases). The CDR3 covers 11 residues. Trimming cost V 5 bases and J 15 bases, with 15 bases left between them. From germline, CDR1 is SEHNR and CDR2 FQNEAQ (reference sequence). Here the CDR3 reads CASSVRELVYF. The CDR3 nucleotides read TGTGCCAGCAGCGTCCGGGAATTGGTATATTTT. The variable domain in full, with the rest retrieved from reference TRBV7-9 and TRBJ2-3, is DTGVSQNPRHKITKRGQNVTFRCDPISEHNRLYWYRQTLGQGPEFLTYFQNEAQLEKSRLLSDRFSAERPKGSFSTLEIQRTEQGDSAMYLCASSVRELVYFGPGTRLTVL.

V and J are TRBV27 and TRBJ2-7; 11 nucleotides line up with TRBD1. Trimming took 10 bases from V and 4 from J; bases not matched to a gene: 12. CDR3 length: 15 amino acids. Germline assignment: CDR1 MNHEY and CDR2 SMNVEV (reference sequence). The CDR3 reads CANRKPGQGGYEQYF. DNA for the CDR3: TGTGCCAACAGAAAGCCGGGACAGGGGGGATACGAGCAGTACTTC.

This clonotype has more than one count but fewer than ten. This sequence joins TRBV7-9 and TRBJ2-1; D is ambiguous. Trimming pared 5 bases from V and 5 bases from J, leaving 7 bases between. Germline V gene sequence: CDR1 SEHNR, CDR2 FQNEAQ (reference sequence). CDR3 length: 12 residues. The CDR3 sequence is CASSPSNNEQFF. CDR3 coding DNA: TGTGCCAGCAGCCCTTCGAACAATGAGCAGTTCTTC.

This clonotype was observed a few times. The chain has TRBV4-3 and TRBJ2-3; TRBD2 is a possible D gene (6 bases). V lost 5 bases, J lost 4 bases, and 16 bases lay in between. CDR3 length equals 15 residues. Germline V gives CDR1 LGHNA, CDR2 YSLEER. DNA of the CDR3: TGCGCCAGCAGCTCCGGGATTGGCGGGGCAGATACGCAGTATTTT. Its protein product is CASSSGIGGADTQYF.